This T cell receptor (beta chain) derives from a study of shared clonotypes between healthy human individuals. The CDR3 loop spans 16 amino acids. The germline V gene has CDR1 SGHTA and CDR2 FQGNSA. The V end lost 1 base, the J end lost 7 bases, and 17 bases lay between the germline ends. It was roughly 200 ng DNA, about 30,000 T cell genomes, that sorted-subset replicate PCRs used. The method was immunoSEQ multiplex PCR; TCRdb's version includes in-frame clones alone and lacks a portion of them. The sample contains about 2.4 million clones, just over 90% of which appear only once. This clonotype was obtained from a man between 18 and 29 years old in good health. The material sequenced was naive CD4+ T cells sorted from blood. Subset reported: CD45RA+ positively selected. The gene calls are TRBV7-2 and TRBJ2-1; a possible D gene is TRBD2 (6 bases). The CDR3 protein is CASSLGAGLPSNEQFF. The DNA for the CDR3 is TGTGCCAGCAGCTTAGGGGCGGGACTCCCAAGTAATGAGCAGTTCTTC.